Below, 3 T cell receptor beta chains from the same sample are listed, as sequenced in a study of T cells after yellow fever vaccination. TCRdb reprocessed the 5' RACE reads with MiXCR, giving one entry per CDR3 protein. The sample lists around 550,000 distinct CDR3 sequences; less than 20% were seen once. The sequencing here drew on PBMCs, taken 15 days after the yellow fever booster vaccination. These receptors were obtained from a man aged 25-45 years who received the YFV17D yellow fever vaccine.

The chain links TRBV6-5 to TRBJ2-7; D is uncertain. Trimming took 8 bases from V and 2 from J, leaving 7 bases between them. This CDR3 has 11 amino acids. The germline V gene has CDR1 MNHEY and CDR2 SVGAGI. Here the CDR3 reads CASAGTYEQYF. CDR3 DNA: TGTGCCAGCGCCGGAACCTACGAGCAGTACTTC.

CDR3 loop: CASSFVWAGRSNEQFF. The CDR3 nucleotides are TGTGCCAGCAGTTTTGTATGGGCAGGGAGGTCGAATGAGCAGTTCTTC. This chain connects TRBV27 to TRBJ2-1, with D possibly being TRBD2 (6 bases). The CDR3 consists of 16 residues. Germline V lookup: CDR1 MNHEY, CDR2 SMNVEV (reference sequence). V lost 3 bases to trimming and J lost 7 bases, with 19 bases between them.

This clonotype has only a few counts. J is TRBJ1-5 and V is TRBV6-5, with D uncertain. V lost 3 bases, J lost 5 bases, and 11 bases lay in between. The length of the CDR3 is 14 residues. The germline gives CDR1 MNHEY, CDR2 SVGAGI. Written as DNA, the CDR3 is TGTGCCAGCAGTTATTCTGTTCGAGATCAGCCCCAGCATTTT. Protein sequence: CASSYSVRDQPQHF.